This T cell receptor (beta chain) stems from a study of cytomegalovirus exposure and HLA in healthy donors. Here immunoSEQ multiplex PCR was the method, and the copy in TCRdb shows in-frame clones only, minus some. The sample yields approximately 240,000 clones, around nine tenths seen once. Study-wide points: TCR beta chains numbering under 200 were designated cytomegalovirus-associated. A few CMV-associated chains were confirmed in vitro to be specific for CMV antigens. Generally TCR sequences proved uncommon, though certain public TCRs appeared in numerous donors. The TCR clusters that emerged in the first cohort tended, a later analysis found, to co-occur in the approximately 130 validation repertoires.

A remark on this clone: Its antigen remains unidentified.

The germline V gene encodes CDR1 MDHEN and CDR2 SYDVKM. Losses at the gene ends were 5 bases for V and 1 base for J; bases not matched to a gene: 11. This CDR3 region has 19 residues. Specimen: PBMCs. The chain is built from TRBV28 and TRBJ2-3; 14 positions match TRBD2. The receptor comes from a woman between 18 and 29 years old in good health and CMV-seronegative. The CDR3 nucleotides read TGTGCCAGCAGTCCAACGGTGGGACTAGCGGGAGATGGCACAGATACGCAGTATTTT. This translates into CASSPTVGLAGDGTDTQYF.